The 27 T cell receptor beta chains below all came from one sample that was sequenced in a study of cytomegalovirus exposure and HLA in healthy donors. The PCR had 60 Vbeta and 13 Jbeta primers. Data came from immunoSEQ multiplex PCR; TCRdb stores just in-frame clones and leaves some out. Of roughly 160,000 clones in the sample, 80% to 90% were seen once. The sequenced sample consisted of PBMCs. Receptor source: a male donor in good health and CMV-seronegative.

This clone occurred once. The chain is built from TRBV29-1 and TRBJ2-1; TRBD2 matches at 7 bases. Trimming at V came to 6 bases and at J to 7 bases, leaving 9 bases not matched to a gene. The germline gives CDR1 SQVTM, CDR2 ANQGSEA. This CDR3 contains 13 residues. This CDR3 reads CSVGGLAVNEQFF. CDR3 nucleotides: TGCAGCGTCGGCGGCCTAGCGGTTAATGAGCAGTTCTTC.

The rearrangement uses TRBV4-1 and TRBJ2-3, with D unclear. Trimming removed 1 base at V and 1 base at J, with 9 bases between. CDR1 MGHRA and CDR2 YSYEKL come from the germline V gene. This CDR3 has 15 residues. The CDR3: CASSQVKSGTDTQYF. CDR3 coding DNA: TGCGCCAGCAGCCAAGTAAAAAGCGGCACAGATACGCAGTATTTT.

The CDR3 DNA reads TGTGCCAGCAGTTTCACTAGCGGGGGGTATGGAGATACGCAGTATTTT. Its protein is CASSFTSGGYGDTQYF. The chain employs TRBV28 and TRBJ2-3, with 12 bases matching TRBD2. The J segment lost 5 bases and the V segment lost 3 bases, leaving 6 bases of the junction unmatched. This CDR3 has 16 residues. Germline CDR1 is MDHEN and CDR2 is SYDVKM.

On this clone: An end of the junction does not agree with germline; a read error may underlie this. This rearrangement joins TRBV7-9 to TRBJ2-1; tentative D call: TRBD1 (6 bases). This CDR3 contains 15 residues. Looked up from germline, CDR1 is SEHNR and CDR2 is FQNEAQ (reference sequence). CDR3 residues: CSSSLGQQKGNEQFF. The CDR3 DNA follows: TGTTCCAGCAGCCTAGGACAGCAAAAAGGCAATGAGCAGTTCTTC.

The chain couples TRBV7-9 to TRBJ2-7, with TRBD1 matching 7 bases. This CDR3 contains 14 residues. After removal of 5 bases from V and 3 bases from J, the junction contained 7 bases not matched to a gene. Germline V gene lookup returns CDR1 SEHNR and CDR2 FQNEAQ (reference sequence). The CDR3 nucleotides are TGTGCCAGCAGCGGGACAGCTGCAATCTACGAGCAGTACTTC. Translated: CASSGTAAIYEQYF.

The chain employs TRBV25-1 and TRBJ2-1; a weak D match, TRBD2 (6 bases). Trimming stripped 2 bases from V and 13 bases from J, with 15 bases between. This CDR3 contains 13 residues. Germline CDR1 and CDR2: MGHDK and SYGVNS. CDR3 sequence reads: CASSEGLSRPQFF. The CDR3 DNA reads TGTGCCAGCAGTGAAGGACTATCGCGCCCTCAGTTCTTC.

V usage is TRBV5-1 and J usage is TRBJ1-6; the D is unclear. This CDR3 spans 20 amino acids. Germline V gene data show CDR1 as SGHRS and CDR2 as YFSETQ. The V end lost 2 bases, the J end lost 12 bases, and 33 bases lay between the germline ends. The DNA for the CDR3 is TGCGCCAGCAGCTTTTCCCCAGACGACGCCTTCGGGGTAATTCAGCAACCCCTCCACTTT. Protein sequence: CASSFSPDDAFGVIQQPLHF.

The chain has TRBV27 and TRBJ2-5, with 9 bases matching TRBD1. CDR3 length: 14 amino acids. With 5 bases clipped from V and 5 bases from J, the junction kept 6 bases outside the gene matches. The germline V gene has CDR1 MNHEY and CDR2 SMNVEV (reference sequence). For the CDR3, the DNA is TGTGCCAGCAGTCCCACAGGGGGCGGGGAGACCCAGTACTTC. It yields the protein CASSPTGGGETQYF.

This CDR3 is CASSLGSGSSEQYF. In nucleotides, the CDR3 is TGTGCCAGCAGCTTAGGTAGCGGGAGCAGCGAGCAGTACTTC. The chain carries TRBV7-2 and TRBJ2-7, with TRBD2 identical over 9 bases. CDR1 and CDR2 from the germline V gene are SGHTA and FQGNSA. J lost 6 bases, V lost 1 base, and 4 bases had no gene match. The CDR3 length is 14 residues.

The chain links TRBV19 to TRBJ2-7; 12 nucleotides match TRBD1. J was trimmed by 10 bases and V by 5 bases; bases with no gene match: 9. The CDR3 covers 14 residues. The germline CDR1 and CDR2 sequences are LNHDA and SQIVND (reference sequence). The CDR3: CASSPPGQGARQYF. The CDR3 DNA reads TGTGCCAGTAGTCCCCCGGGACAGGGGGCGCGTCAGTACTTC.

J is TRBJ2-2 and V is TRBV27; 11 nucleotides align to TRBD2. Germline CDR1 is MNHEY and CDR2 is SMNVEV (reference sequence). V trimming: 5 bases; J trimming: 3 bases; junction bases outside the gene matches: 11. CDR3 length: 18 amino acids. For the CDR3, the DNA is TGTGCCAGCAGTACCGGAGGGACTAGCGGAGGTTACACCGGGGAGCTGTTTTTT. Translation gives CASSTGGTSGGYTGELFF.

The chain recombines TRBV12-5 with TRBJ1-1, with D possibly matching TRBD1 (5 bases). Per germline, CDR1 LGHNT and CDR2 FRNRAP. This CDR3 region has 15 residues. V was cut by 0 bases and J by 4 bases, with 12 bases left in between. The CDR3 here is CASGLVSRAATEAFF. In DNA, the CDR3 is TGTGCTAGTGGTTTGGTTTCCAGGGCGGCCACTGAAGCTTTCTTT.

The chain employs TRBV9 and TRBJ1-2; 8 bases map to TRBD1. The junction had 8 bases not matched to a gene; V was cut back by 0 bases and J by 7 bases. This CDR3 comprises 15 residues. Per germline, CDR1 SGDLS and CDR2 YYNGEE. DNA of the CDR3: TGTGCCAGCAGCGTAGACCCAGGGGGCGCGGGTGGCTACACCTTC. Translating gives CASSVDPGGAGGYTF. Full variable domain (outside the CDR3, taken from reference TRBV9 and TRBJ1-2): DSGVTQTPKHLITATGQRVTLRCSPRSGDLSVYWYQQSLDQGLQFLIQYYNGEERAKGNILERFSAQQFPDLHSELNLSSLELGDSALYFCASSVDPGGAGGYTFGSGTRLTVV.

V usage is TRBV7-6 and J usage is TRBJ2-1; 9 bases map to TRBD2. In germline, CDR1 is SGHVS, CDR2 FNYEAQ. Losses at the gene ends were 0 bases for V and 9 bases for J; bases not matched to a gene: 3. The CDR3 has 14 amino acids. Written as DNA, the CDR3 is TGTGCCAGCAGCTTAGCAGCGGGGGGCAGTGAGCAGTTCTTC. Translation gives CASSLAAGGSEQFF.

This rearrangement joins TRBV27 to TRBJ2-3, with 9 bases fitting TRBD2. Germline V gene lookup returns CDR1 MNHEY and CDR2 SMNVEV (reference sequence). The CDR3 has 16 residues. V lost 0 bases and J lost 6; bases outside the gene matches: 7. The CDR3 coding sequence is TGTGCCAGCAGTTTATCGATCAGCGGGAGGCCCGATACGCAGTATTTT. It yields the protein CASSLSISGRPDTQYF.

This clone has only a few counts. CDR3 in DNA: TGTGCCAGCAGAGGGACAATGACTAGCAATCAGCCCCAGCATTTT. This gives the protein CASRGTMTSNQPQHF. The chain is built from TRBV2 and TRBJ1-5; tentative D call: TRBD1 (6 bases). CDR1 and CDR2 from the germline V gene are SNHLY and FYNNEI. V was clipped by 6 bases and J by 0 bases, with 12 bases between them. This CDR3 comprises 15 residues.

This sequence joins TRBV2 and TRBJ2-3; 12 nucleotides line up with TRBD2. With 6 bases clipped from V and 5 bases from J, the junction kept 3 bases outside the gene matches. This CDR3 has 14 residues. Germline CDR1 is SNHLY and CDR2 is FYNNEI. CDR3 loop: CASRGLAGGDTQYF. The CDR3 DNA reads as TGTGCCAGCAGGGGACTAGCGGGTGGAGATACGCAGTATTTT.

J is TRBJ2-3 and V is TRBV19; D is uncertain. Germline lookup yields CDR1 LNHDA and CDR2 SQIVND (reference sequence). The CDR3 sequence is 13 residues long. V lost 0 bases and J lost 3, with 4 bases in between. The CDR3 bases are TGTGCCAGTAGTATAGATCCGACAGATACGCAGTATTTT. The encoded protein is CASSIDPTDTQYF.

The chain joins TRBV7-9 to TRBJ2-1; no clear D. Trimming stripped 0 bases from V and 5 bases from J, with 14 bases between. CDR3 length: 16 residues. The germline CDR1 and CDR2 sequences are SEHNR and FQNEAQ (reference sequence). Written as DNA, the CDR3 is TGTGCCAGCAGCTTAGCGCGGATCCTAACCCACAATGAGCAGTTCTTC. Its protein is CASSLARILTHNEQFF.

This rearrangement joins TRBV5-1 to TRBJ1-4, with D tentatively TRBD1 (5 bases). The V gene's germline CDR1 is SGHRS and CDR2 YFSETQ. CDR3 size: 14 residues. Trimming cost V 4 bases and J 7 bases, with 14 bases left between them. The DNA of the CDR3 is TGCGCCAGCAGCCCGGACAAGTGGGGTGAAAAACTGTTTTTT. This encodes CASSPDKWGEKLFF.

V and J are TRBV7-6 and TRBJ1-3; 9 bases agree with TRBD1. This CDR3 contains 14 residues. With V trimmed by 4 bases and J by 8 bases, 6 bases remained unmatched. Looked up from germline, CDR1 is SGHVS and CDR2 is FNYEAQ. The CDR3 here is CASSSQGADYTIYF. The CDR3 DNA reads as TGTGCCAGCAGCTCACAGGGGGCTGATTACACCATATATTTT.

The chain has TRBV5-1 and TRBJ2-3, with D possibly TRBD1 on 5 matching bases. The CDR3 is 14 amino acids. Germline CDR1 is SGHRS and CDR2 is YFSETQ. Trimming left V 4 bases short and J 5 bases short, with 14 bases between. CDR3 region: CASSLDSSGDTQYF. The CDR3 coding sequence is TGCGCCAGCAGCCTCGACAGCTCGGGAGATACGCAGTATTTT. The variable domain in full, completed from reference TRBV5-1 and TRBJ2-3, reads KAGVTQTPRYLIKTRGQQVTLSCSPISGHRSVSWYQQTPGQGLQFLFEYFSETQRNKGNFPGRFSGRQFSNSRSEMNVSTLELGDSALYLCASSLDSSGDTQYFGPGTRLTVL.

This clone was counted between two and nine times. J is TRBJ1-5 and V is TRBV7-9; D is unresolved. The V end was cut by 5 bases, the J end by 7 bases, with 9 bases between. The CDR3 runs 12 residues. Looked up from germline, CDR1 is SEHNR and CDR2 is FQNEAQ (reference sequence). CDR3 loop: CASSAQWQPQHF. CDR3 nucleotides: TGTGCCAGCAGCGCTCAGTGGCAGCCCCAGCATTTT.

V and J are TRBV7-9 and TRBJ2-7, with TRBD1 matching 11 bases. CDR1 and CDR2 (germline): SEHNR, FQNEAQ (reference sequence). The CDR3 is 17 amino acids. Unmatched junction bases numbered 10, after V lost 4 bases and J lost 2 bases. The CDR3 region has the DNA TGTGCCAGCAGCTCTGTCGGGACAGGGGGTGTAACCTACGAGCAGTACTTC. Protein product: CASSSVGTGGVTYEQYF.

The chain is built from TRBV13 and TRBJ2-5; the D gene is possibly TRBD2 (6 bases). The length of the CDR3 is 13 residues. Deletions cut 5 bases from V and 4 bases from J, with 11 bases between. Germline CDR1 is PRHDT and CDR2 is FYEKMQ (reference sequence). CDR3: CASSLSGSETQYF. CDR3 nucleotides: TGTGCCAGCAGCCTTAGCGGATCAGAGACCCAGTACTTC.

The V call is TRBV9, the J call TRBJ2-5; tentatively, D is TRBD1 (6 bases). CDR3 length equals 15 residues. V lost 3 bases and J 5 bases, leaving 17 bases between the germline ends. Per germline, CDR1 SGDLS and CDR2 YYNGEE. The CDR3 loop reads CASSEFPDSRETQYF. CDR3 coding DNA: TGTGCCAGCAGCGAGTTCCCGGACAGCCGGGAGACCCAGTACTTC. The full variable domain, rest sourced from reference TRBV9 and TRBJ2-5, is DSGVTQTPKHLITATGQRVTLRCSPRSGDLSVYWYQQSLDQGLQFLIQYYNGEERAKGNILERFSAQQFPDLHSELNLSSLELGDSALYFCASSEFPDSRETQYFGPGTRLLVL.

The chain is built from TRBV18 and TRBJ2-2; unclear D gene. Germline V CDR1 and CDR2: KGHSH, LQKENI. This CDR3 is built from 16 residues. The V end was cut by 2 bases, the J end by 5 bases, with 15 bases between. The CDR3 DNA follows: TGTGCCAGCTCACCAGAACAGACCTCGAGTACCGGGGAGCTGTTTTTT. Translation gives CASSPEQTSSTGELFF.